This entry is about one TCR beta chain. Its recognized antigen is unknown. No clone much larger than this one lies a single base away; base qualities are absent. This record comes from a study of blood T cell repertoires in COVID-19 (dated by TCRdb to 2020 to 2022). The study in broad terms: Samples covering the acute and convalescent phases of COVID-19 were provided by collaborators in the United States, Italy and Spain. The prospective study material was composed of cDNA or gDNA derived from T cells, B-cell-depleted T cells, or PBMCs. The dataset comprised deeply sampled blood TCRbeta repertoires from subjects exposed to, actively infected with, or recovered from COVID-19. A freely available public database, intended as a resource for researchers studying the immune response to SARS-CoV-2, is where the repertoires were released. Samples were obtained from the ongoing ImmuneRACE study (first 160 participants) and from 1,254 subjects provided by 6 global collaborators. Sample metadata almost always included a de-identified subject ID, COVID-19 status, age in years and sex. Where available, HLA class I and class II types were obtained from metadata supplied by the sample provider rather than from assay-based typing.

TCRbeta CDR3 regions were amplified from genomic DNA by means of the immunoSEQ Assay, a bias-controlled multiplex PCR. On the study's bioinformatics: The number of nucleated cells in each sample was estimated from the amplification of reference gene primers within the assay. To quantify the absolute abundance of each unique TCRbeta CDR3 rearrangement, sequence reads were collapsed and filtered. For each sample, productive Simpson clonality was calculated by taking the square root of Simpson's diversity index across productive rearrangements. TCRdb provides this immuneACCESS table in a form limited to in-frame rearrangements. Some clones are lacking; in checked studies, under half of them reflect an unresolved V gene, and why the rest are absent is not known. V and J calls and clone size are given by that table; D and trimming were obtained from the DNA. The table for this sample lists about 200,000 clones; more than 80% of them were counted only once. The biggest ten clones account for 1.2% of the sample.

Participants in the prospective study were enrolled through a virtual design, were aged about 18 to 90 years, and lived in roughly 26 United States geographic areas. In the prospective study, participants were assigned to cohorts based on the clinical history participants reported in a screening survey and a study questionnaire. For ImmuneRACE Cohort 3, a participant was defined as recovered based on two consecutive negative NP/OP PCR tests, clearance by a healthcare professional, or resolution of symptoms. Each participant in the prospective study had whole blood, serum and a nasopharyngeal or oropharyngeal swab collected by mobile phlebotomists. Over an approximately 2-month period, participants in the prospective study had the option of providing additional blood draws and questionnaires. Blood samples from the prospective study were shipped frozen or at room temperature prior to DNA extraction.

Study-wide conclusions, independent of this receptor: The amount of clinical and demographic metadata varied by source and participant and was provided uncurated.

The CDR3 contains 18 residues, cysteine and phenylalanine counted. This entry keeps only the CDR3 DNA: 54 bases, framed from base 1. A distance of 14 bases separates the germline ends of V and J, which lose 2 bases and 0 bases respectively. Sequencing was performed on PBMCs or T cells enriched from blood (not recorded which). This receptor chain uses TRBV23-1 and TRBJ2-6, with the D segment identity uncertain. TRBV23-1 is reported as an ORF; its role is uncertain. The source of this sequence is a young man who had recovered from COVID-19. The CDR3 protein is CASSQEPGINSGANVLTF. The DNA sequence follows: TGCGCCAGCAGTCAAGAGCCAGGAATCAACTCTGGGGCCAACGTCCTGACTTTC.